This is a list of T cell receptor beta chains from one sample in a study of glioma-infiltrating T cells. TCRdb re-derived calls from the multiplex PCR reads in MiXCR, one entry per CDR3 protein. The sample has roughly 40,000 distinct CDR3 sequences, 20% to 25% seen once. The sequencing input was glioma tissue, nonneoplastic brain tissue, or PBMCs (not recorded which). The receptors were sampled from a human donor with low-grade glioma or glioblastoma, undergoing nonglioma brain surgery, or in good health (not recorded which). The CDR3 runs from the conserved cysteine through the conserved F or W. The D gene is left open where the match is weak. Clone size is stated in some rows and not others, as once, few, many or a class when expanded.

>TRBV20-1|many|TRBJ2-1|TRBD2
TGCAGTGCCCCGAACTGGGGACTAGCGGGTTACAATGAGCAGTTCTTC
CSAPNWGLAGYNEQFF
>TRBV6-1|many|TRBJ2-1|TRBD2
TGTGCCAGCAGTGAAGCGGTAGCGGGAGTGATCAACAATGAGCAGTTCTTC
CASSEAVAGVINNEQFF
>TRBV20-1|many|TRBJ1-6|-
TGCAGTGCTATGGCCTCGGGAATTTCACCCCTCCACTTT
CSAMASGISPLHF
>TRBV19|many|TRBJ2-1|TRBD2
TGTGCCAGTAGTTTTAGCGGGAGTAGGATTTATGAGCAGTTCTTC
CASSFSGSRIYEQFF
>TRBV12-3/TRBV12-4|few|TRBJ2-7|-
TGTGCCAGCAGTTTCGGCTCAACCTACGAGCAGTACTTC
CASSFGSTYEQYF
>TRBV10-1|many|TRBJ2-3|-
TGCGCCAGCAGTGAGAAGGCCGTGGAGACAGATACGCAGTATTTT
CASSEKAVETDTQYF
>TRBV28|many|TRBJ2-3|-
TGTGCCAGCACTCGTTTGGGAAGAAATACGCAGTATTTT
CASTRLGRNTQYF
>TRBV11-2|many|TRBJ2-7|TRBD2
TGTGCCAGCAGCCCATGGACTAGCGGGGACTACGAGCAGTACTTC
CASSPWTSGDYEQYF
>TRBV2|many|TRBJ1-6|TRBD1
TGTGCCAGCAGAGATGGGACAGGGGCGGATAATTCACCCCTCCACTTT
CASRDGTGADNSPLHF
>TRBV15|many|TRBJ1-5|-
TGTGCCACCAGCAGAGATCGGATCACCGGGCCCCAGCATTTT
CATSRDRITGPQHF
>TRBV12-3/TRBV12-4|few|TRBJ2-1|TRBD2
TGTGCCAGCAGTCTAGCGGGGGGGCCCGGTGAGCAGTTCTTC
CASSLAGGPGEQFF
>TRBV28|-|TRBJ2-5|-
TGTGCCAGCAGTTTACGAGCCGGAGGGGGGACCCAGTACTTC
CASSLRAGGGTQYF
>TRBV24-1|many|TRBJ2-5|TRBD2
TGTGCCACCAGTGCGCGGACTAGCGGCCAAGAGACCCAGTACTTC
CATSARTSGQETQYF
>TRBV5-1|-|TRBJ1-6|TRBD1
TGCGCCAGCAGCTCCGGGACAGGGGGCGTCTATAATTCACCCCTCCACTTT
CASSSGTGGVYNSPLHF
>TRBV4-1|-|TRBJ1-2|-
TGCGCCAGCAGCCAAGATGGCATGAACCTCTATGGCTACACCTTC
CASSQDGMNLYGYTF
>TRBV27|many|TRBJ2-7|-
TGTGCCAGCAGTATAAACAGGGAGGGCTCCTACGAGCAGTACTTC
CASSINREGSYEQYF
>TRBV2|many|TRBJ2-2|TRBD1
TGTGCCAGCAGTGGGCGGACAGGGGTCGGGGAGCTGTTTTTT
CASSGRTGVGELFF
>TRBV20-1|many|TRBJ2-7|-
TGCAGTGCTTCGGCGACAGGAACTACGCAGCAGTACTTC
CSASATGTTQQYF
>TRBV28|many|TRBJ1-5|-
TGTGCCAGCAGGGGAGAAGGGGGTTATGGCAATCAGCCCCAGCATTTT
CASRGEGGYGNQPQHF
>TRBV28|many|TRBJ1-1|-
TGTGCCAGCACCACAGGGTTTCAGACTGAAGCTTTCTTT
CASTTGFQTEAFF
>TRBV25-1|medium-sized|TRBJ1-1|-
TGTGCCAGCAGTGGGACAGTGAACACTGAAGCTTTCTTT
CASSGTVNTEAFF
>TRBV28|many|TRBJ1-2|TRBD1
TGTGCCAGCAGTCCAACCACAGGGGCTGGTTATGGCTACACCTTC
CASSPTTGAGYGYTF
>TRBV7-2|many|TRBJ1-6|-
TGTGCCAGCAGCTTAGGGCGATTGTCGGGTAATTCACCCCTCCACTTT
CASSLGRLSGNSPLHF
>TRBV7-6|many|TRBJ2-1|TRBD2
TGTGCCAGCAGCCTTAGCGGGGCTAACCGGAATGAGCAGTTCTTC
CASSLSGANRNEQFF
>TRBV28|medium-sized|TRBJ1-1|-
TGTGCCAGCAGTTTAACTTCCGGCTCGAACACTGAAGCTTTCTTT
CASSLTSGSNTEAFF
>TRBV19|many|TRBJ1-2|-
TGTGCCAGTAGTATGGGGCAAACGGGTTCTAACTATGGCTACACCTTC
CASSMGQTGSNYGYTF
>TRBV7-3|many|TRBJ1-1|-
TGTGCCAGCAGCTTAAGCCAGAACACTGAAGCTTTCTTT
CASSLSQNTEAFF
>TRBV6-1|many|TRBJ2-1|TRBD2
TGTGCCAGCAGGGGGCACGGGGGGGCCGAAGAGCAGTTCTTC
CASRGHGGAEEQFF
>TRBV6-1|many|TRBJ2-7|TRBD2
TGTGCCAGCAGTTACGCGGGGGGATACGAGCAGTACTTC
CASSYAGGYEQYF
>TRBV18|many|TRBJ1-5|-
TGTGCCAGCTCACCAGATACAGATCAGCCCCAGCATTTT
CASSPDTDQPQHF
>TRBV27|many|TRBJ2-1|-
TGTGCCAGCAGTTTATTTGGTGGATTCGATGAGCAGTTCTTC
CASSLFGGFDEQFF
>TRBV5-1|few|TRBJ2-5|-
TGCGCCAGCAGCGAGGGGATCCAAGAGACCCAGTACTTC
CASSEGIQETQYF
>TRBV20-1|many|TRBJ2-3|TRBD2
TGCAGTGCTAGCATGGCTAGCGGGGAGAGCACAGATACGCAGTATTTT
CSASMASGESTDTQYF
>TRBV18|many|TRBJ1-1|-
TGTGCCAGCTTCACAGGGCGCACTGAAGCTTTCTTT
CASFTGRTEAFF
>TRBV5-1|many|TRBJ1-1|-
TGCGCCAGCAGCTTCCAGGCTTCGAACACTGAAGCTTTCTTT
CASSFQASNTEAFF
>TRBV18|many|TRBJ2-3|TRBD1
TGTGCCAGCTCACCTGTGGGACAGCCTAGCACAGATACGCAGTATTTT
CASSPVGQPSTDTQYF
>TRBV12-3/TRBV12-4|many|TRBJ2-7|-
TGTGCCAGCGGCAGGGACCGCTACGAGCAGTACTTC
CASGRDRYEQYF
>TRBV13|few|TRBJ2-1|-
TGTGCCAGCAGGACATGGGGGGCGATTGAGCAGTTCTTC
CASRTWGAIEQFF
>TRBV4-1|few|TRBJ1-2|TRBD1
TGCGCCAGCAGAGCCGTGGGACAGGGACCCGAAAACTATGGCTACACCTTC
CASRAVGQGPENYGYTF
>TRBV2|many|TRBJ2-5|-
TGTGCCAGCAGCTCAATACTTGAGGCCCAGTACTTC
CASSSILEAQYF
>TRBV6-1|many|TRBJ2-1|-
TGTGCCAGCATCCAACGACAGAGCTCCTACAATGAGCAGTTCTTC
CASIQRQSSYNEQFF
>TRBV6-1|many|TRBJ1-6|-
TGTGCCAGCAGCTCCCGGCAGTATAATTCACCCCTCCACTTT
CASSSRQYNSPLHF
>TRBV20-1|-|TRBJ1-5|TRBD1
TGCAGTGCTAGAGAGTTCCGACAGGGCAATCAGCCGCAGCATTTT
CSAREFRQGNQPQHF
>TRBV2|many|TRBJ2-5|-
TGTGCCAGCAGTGAAATGGAGCTCCAAGAGACCCAGTACTTC
CASSEMELQETQYF
>TRBV27|-|TRBJ2-1|TRBD2
TGTGCCAGCAGTTTGTCTTTGGCTAGCGGGGGGCATGGTGAGCAGTTCTTC
CASSLSLASGGHGEQFF
>TRBV20-1|-|TRBJ1-4|-
TGCAGTGCTAAGACGGCTGGTGGAAAACTGTTTTTT
CSAKTAGGKLFF
>TRBV28|many|TRBJ1-1|TRBD1
TGTGCCAGCACCCCAACCGGGACAGGGTTATTGGACACTGAAGCTTTCTTT
CASTPTGTGLLDTEAFF
>TRBV7-9|many|TRBJ1-2|-
TGTGCCAGCAACTACCTTCACCCGGGTAGTGTGGGAGGCTACACCTTC
CASNYLHPGSVGGYTF
>TRBV6-1|many|TRBJ2-1|TRBD1
TGTGCCAGCAGTGGGACAGGGGCGTATGCTGAGCAGTTCTTC
CASSGTGAYAEQFF